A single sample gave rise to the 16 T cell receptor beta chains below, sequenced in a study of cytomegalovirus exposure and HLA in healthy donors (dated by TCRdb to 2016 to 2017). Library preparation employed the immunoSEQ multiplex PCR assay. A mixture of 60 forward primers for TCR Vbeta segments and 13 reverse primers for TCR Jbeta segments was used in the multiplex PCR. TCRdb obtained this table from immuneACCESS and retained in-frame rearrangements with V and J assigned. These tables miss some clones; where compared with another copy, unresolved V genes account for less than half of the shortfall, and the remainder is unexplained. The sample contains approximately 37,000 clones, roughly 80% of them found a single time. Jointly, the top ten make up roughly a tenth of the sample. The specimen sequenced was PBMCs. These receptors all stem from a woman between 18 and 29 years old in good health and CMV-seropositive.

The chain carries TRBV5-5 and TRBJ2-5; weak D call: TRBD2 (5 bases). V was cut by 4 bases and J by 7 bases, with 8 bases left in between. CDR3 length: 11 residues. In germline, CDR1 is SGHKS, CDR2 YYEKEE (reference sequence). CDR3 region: CASSEGPTQYF. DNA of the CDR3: TGTGCCAGCAGCGAGGGCCCGACCCAGTACTTC.

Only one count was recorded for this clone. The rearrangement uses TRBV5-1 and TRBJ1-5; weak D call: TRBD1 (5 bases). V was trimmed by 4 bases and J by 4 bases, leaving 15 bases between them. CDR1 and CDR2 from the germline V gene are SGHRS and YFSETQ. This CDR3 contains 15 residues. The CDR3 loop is CASSPGRGANQPQHF. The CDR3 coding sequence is TGCGCCAGCAGCCCGGGGCGGGGTGCGAATCAGCCCCAGCATTTT.

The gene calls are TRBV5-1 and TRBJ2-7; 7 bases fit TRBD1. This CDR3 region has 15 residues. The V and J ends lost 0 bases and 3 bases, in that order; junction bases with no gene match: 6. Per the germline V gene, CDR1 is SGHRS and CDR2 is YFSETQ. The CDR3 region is CASSLAQGSLYEQYF. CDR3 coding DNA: TGCGCCAGCAGCTTGGCACAGGGGTCCCTCTACGAGCAGTACTTC.

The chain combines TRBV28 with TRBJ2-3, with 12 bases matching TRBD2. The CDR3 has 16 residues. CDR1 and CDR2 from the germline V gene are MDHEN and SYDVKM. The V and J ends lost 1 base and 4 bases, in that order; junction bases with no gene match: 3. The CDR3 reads CASSLSSSGRADTQYF. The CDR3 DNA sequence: TGTGCCAGCAGTTTATCCTCTAGCGGGAGGGCAGATACGCAGTATTTT. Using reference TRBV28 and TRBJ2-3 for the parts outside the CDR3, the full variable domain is DVKVTQSSRYLVKRTGEKVFLECVQDMDHENMFWYRQDPGLGLRLIYFSYDVKMKEKGDIPEGYSVSREKKERFSLILESASTNQTSMYLCASSLSSSGRADTQYFGPGTRLTVL.

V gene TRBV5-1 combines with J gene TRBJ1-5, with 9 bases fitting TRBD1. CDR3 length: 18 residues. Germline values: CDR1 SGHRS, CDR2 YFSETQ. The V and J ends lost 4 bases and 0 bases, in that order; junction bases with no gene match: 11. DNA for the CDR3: TGCGCCAGCAGCCCTGGGGACAGGGAGTCCTATAGCAATCAGCCCCAGCATTTT. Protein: CASSPGDRESYSNQPQHF.

The CDR3 coding sequence is TGTGCCATCAGTGAGTCGCTAGCGGGGGGTCGGACAGATACGCAGTATTTT. Protein sequence: CAISESLAGGRTDTQYF. V gene TRBV10-3 combines with J gene TRBJ2-3, with 11 bases identical to TRBD2. The J segment lost 3 bases and the V segment lost 0 bases, leaving 5 bases of the junction unmatched. CDR3 size: 17 residues. Germline CDR1 reads ENHRY; CDR2 reads SYGVKD.

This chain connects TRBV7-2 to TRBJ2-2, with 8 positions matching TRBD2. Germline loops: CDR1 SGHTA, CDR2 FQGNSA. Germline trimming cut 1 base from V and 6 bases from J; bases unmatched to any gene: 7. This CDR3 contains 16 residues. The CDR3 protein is CASSLVGTRNAGELFF. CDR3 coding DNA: TGTGCCAGCAGCTTAGTAGGGACTAGAAACGCCGGGGAGCTGTTTTTT.

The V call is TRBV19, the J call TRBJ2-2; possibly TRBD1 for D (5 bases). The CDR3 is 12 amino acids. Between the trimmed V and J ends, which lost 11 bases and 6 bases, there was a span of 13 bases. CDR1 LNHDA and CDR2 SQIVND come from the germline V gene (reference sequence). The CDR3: CAGKGPAGELFF. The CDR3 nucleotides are TGTGCCGGCAAGGGGCCGGCCGGGGAGCTGTTTTTT.

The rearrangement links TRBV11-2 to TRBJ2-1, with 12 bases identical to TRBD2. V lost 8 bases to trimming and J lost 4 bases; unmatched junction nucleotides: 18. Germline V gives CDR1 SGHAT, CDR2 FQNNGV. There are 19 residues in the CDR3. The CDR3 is CASFGGVRGTSGPYNEQFF. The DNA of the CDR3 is TGTGCCAGCTTCGGGGGGGTAAGGGGGACTAGCGGGCCTTACAATGAGCAGTTCTTC.

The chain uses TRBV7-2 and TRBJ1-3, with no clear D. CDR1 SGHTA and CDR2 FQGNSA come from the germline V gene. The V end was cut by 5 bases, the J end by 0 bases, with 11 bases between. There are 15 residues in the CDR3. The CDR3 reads CASSGYQDSGNTIYF. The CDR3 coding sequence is TGTGCCAGCAGCGGGTATCAGGACTCTGGAAACACCATATATTTT.

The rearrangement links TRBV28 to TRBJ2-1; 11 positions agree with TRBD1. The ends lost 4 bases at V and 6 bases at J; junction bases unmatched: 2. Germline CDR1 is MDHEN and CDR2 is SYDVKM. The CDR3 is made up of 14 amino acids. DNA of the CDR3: TGTGCCAGCAGTTCCGGGACAGGGGGCAATGAGCAGTTCTTC. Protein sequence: CASSSGTGGNEQFF.

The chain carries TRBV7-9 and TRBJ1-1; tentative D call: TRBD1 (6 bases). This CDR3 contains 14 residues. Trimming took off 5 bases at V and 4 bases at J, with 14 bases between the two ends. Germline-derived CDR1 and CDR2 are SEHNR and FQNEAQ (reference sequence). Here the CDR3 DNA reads TGTGCCAGCAGCATAGGAGGGGGGGTCACTGAAGCTTTCTTT. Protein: CASSIGGGVTEAFF.

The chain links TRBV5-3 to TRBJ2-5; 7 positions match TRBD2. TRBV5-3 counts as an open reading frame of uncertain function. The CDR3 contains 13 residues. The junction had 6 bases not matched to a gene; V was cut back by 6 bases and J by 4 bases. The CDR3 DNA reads TGTGCCAGAACTAGGTGGGGGGGAGAGACCCAGTACTTC. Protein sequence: CARTRWGGETQYF.

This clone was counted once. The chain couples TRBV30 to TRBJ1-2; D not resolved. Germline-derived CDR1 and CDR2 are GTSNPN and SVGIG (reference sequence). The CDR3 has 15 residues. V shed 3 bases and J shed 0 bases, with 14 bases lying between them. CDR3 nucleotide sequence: TGTGCCTGGAGCCGAGGAGGGCTCCCTAACTATGGCTACACCTTC. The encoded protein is CAWSRGGLPNYGYTF.

The DNA of the CDR3 is TGTGCCACCAGCAGAGTGGGGAGGGATTCACCCCTCCACTTT. Residues: CATSRVGRDSPLHF. The chain combines TRBV15 with TRBJ1-6; D unresolved. From germline, CDR1 is LNHNV and CDR2 YYDKDF (reference sequence). This CDR3 has 14 amino acids. Trimming shortened V by 1 base and J by 8 bases, and 9 bases separated the two germline ends.

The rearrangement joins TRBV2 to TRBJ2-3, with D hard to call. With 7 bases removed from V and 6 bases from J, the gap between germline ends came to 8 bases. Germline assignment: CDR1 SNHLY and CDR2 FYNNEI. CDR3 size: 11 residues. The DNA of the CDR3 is TGTGCCAGCACCCTAAAGGATACGCAGTATTTT. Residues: CASTLKDTQYF.